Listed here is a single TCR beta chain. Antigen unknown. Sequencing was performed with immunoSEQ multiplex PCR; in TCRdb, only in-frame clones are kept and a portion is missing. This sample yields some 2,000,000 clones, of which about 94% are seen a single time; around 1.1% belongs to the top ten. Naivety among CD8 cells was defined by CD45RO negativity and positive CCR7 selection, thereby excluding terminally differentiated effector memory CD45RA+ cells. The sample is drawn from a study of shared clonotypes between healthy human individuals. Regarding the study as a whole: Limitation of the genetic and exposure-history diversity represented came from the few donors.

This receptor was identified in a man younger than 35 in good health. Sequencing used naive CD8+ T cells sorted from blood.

CDR3: CASSPQDGFTDTQYF. CDR3 sequence (DNA): TGTGCCAGCAGCCCCCAGGACGGCTTCACAGATACGCAGTATTTT. The genes are TRBV9 and TRBJ2-3; D is unclear. The germline V and J ends were trimmed by 4 bases and 2 bases, with 14 bases remaining between them. CDR1 and CDR2 from the germline V gene are SGDLS and YYNGEE. This CDR3 region has 15 residues.